This T cell receptor beta chain was captured by sequencing in a study of T cell responses to AZD1222 COVID-19 vaccine listed by TCRdb under 2021. Turning to the overall study: A total of 230 or so trial participants underwent TCR sequencing, of whom 200 to 220 received two doses of AZD1222 and 26 received two doses of the MenACWY control vaccine. Enrollment into the trials was organized by age into subgroups of 18-55, 56-69 and 70-plus years, and those subgroups contained approximately 150, 30 and 60 TCR-sequenced participants, respectively. Overall results and qualifications from the work: Vaccine-associated CD4 TCRs spanned the whole spike protein, with dominant responses in regions 160-218 and 743-854. After two AZD1222 doses, spike-specific TCR breadth and depth were significantly higher than at day 0 and than in MenACWY recipients. Conclusions about previously exposed vaccinees are limited, since just six AZD1222 recipients were seropositive for SARS-CoV-2 at baseline. Participants were mostly white British, with more females than males. The authors suggested clonal diversity may have been underestimated. In the small 56-69-year group, the increase in depth fell short of significance, most likely because of low power. Reportedly, close to half of the unique spike-specific TCRs recognized epitopes lying outside the regions that are mutated in the B.1.351 and B.1.1.7 variants. Because no day 14 peak-response samples were available, repertoires were characterized only after the peak T cell response.

The germline V gene provides CDR1 MNHEY and CDR2 SVGAGI. The CDR3, cysteine through phenylalanine, is 16 amino acids long. Only the CDR3 DNA is retained, 48 bases long and in frame from the first base. V is reduced by 0 bases and J by 2 bases, leaving a spacing of 13 bases between them. The CDR3 regions of human TCRbeta chains were analyzed by immunosequencing. Processing in the source paper ran as follows. TCRs in the repertoires were compared against a reference library of SARS-CoV-2-specific TCRs that had been generated with the MIRA antigen-specificity platform. Breadth meant the fraction of unique TCRs that were SARS-CoV-2-associated, whereas depth meant the fraction of total T cells that were SARS-CoV-2-associated. Using the MIRA data, each spike-specific TCR was assigned both to the spike region to which the TCR was reactive and to a CD4 or CD8 class. Log10-transformed breadth and depth values were compared by one-way ANOVA with Sidak's multiple comparisons tests. TCRdb retrieved this table from immuneACCESS and kept in-frame rearrangements only. Not all clones are present; in checked studies, unresolved V genes account for under half, and no reason is known for the remainder. V, J and clone size derive from that table, while D and trimming were established from the DNA sequence. The sample table lists 90,000 to 120,000 clones, approximately 89% of them with a count of one. Of the sample, 3.1% is held by the ten largest clones.

Concerning this clone: What antigen it recognizes has not been identified. No much larger clone is present one base from it, and per-base qualities are unavailable.

Reading the label with the study, this specimen's time point is: baseline before first vaccination. The treatment or condition label of this sample denotes: meningococcal conjugate vaccine given as trial control. The vaccinee samples were drawn from two UK trials, COV001 and COV002, one of which was a single-blind randomized controlled phase 2/3 trial testing AZD1222 (ChAdOx1 nCoV-19) in healthy adults. For TCRbeta chain sequencing, PBMC samples were collected from trial participants at day 0 and at day 28 after the second dose. The V gene is TRBV6-5 and the J gene is TRBJ2-5; confidence is insufficient to name the D gene. Material: peripheral blood, obtained on day 0 of MenACWY control vaccination. The clonotype originates from an adult in good health. The bases read TGTGCCAGCAGTTACTCGGCAGGAGTCCCACAAGAGACCCAGTACTTC. This sequence encodes CASSYSAGVPQETQYF.